This T cell receptor beta chain was identified in a study of blood T cell repertoires in COVID-19. This CDR3 has 17 residues. Trimming shortened V by 1 base and J by 0 bases, and 14 bases separated the two germline ends. Clones were read by immunoSEQ multiplex PCR, and TCRdb kept only the in-frame ones, dropping some. The table records around 300,000 clones, around 90% of them present only once. The chain has TRBV5-7 and TRBJ1-3; a weak D match, TRBD1 (6 bases). TRBV5-7 is known as an ORF, though its function is uncertain. The origin of this receptor is a man aged 45-65 years with active or convalescent COVID-19. Sequences were obtained from peripheral blood. The CDR3 nucleotides are TGTGCCAGCAGCTTGACAGGGACGCATTTCTCTGGAAACACCATATATTTT. Translating it yields CASSLTGTHFSGNTIYF.